The 30 T cell receptor beta chains presented below share a single source sample, sequenced in a study of T cells after yellow fever vaccination. MiXCR, applied by TCRdb to the 5' RACE reads, yields one record per CDR3 protein. In the table there are hundreds of thousands of distinct CDR3 sequences, less than 4.5% of which are singletons. Material: PBMCs, obtained on the day of the yellow fever booster vaccination. The source of these receptors is a young man who received the YFV17D yellow fever vaccine.

This clonotype was counted only a few times. The rearrangement joins TRBV7-9 to TRBJ1-2; perhaps TRBD1 as D (5 bases). The CDR3 has 22 amino acids. Germline CDR1 is SEHNR and CDR2 is FQNEAQ (reference sequence). Trimming left V 1 base short and J 0 bases short, with 30 bases between. CDR3 in amino acids: CASSLDPGRPLGGLTSNYGYTF. The CDR3, as DNA: TGTGCCAGCAGCTTAGATCCGGGACGACCTCTGGGCGGACTCACTTCTAACTATGGCTACACCTTC.

V usage is TRBV5-1 and J usage is TRBJ2-3, with 8 bases aligning to TRBD2. Germline loops: CDR1 SGHRS, CDR2 YFSETQ. V was pared by 1 base and J by 3 bases, with 4 bases of the junction left unmatched. The CDR3 sequence is 15 residues long. CDR3: CASSLYSGGTDTQYF. CDR3 DNA: TGCGCCAGCAGCTTGTACAGCGGGGGTACAGATACGCAGTATTTT.

In its sample, this clonotype was seen many times. This chain connects TRBV7-3 to TRBJ2-1, with 7 bases identical to TRBD2. J was trimmed by 0 bases and V by 5 bases; bases with no gene match: 10. From germline, CDR1 is SGHTA and CDR2 FQGTGA. This CDR3 region has 17 residues. DNA for the CDR3: TGTGCCAGCAGCCCACACCAAGCGGGGCCCTCCTACAATGAGCAGTTCTTC. Translated: CASSPHQAGPSYNEQFF.

In this sample, this clonotype turned up many times. This chain links TRBV29-1 with TRBJ2-7; either TRBD1 or TRBD2 may fit D (6 bases each). Germline CDR1 is SQVTM and CDR2 is ANQGSEA. The V end was cut by 0 bases, the J end by 2 bases, with 14 bases between. The CDR3 spans 15 residues. The CDR3 loop is CSVEERRGRAYEQYV. CDR3 DNA: TGCAGCGTTGAAGAGAGGAGGGGGAGAGCCTACGAGCAGTACGTC.

Many counts were recorded for this clonotype. The chain is built from TRBV10-3 and TRBJ2-2; TRBD2 matches at 7 bases. The CDR3 consists of 14 residues. The V gene's germline CDR1 is ENHRY and CDR2 SYGVKD. V shed 6 bases, J shed 4 bases, and the junction held 5 bases outside the gene matches. Here the CDR3 reads CAIRESGITGELFF. DNA for the CDR3: TGTGCCATCAGGGAGAGCGGGATCACCGGGGAGCTGTTTTTT.

This clonotype was seen many times. The chain joins TRBV6-6 to TRBJ1-1, with a tentative D call TRBD1 (5 bases). The CDR3 has 10 residues. Between the trimmed V and J ends, which lost 10 bases and 7 bases, there was a span of 10 bases. Germline V gene data show CDR1 as MNHNY and CDR2 as SVGAGI (reference sequence). CDR3 loop: CATAGGEAFF. CDR3 in DNA: TGTGCCACAGCTGGGGGTGAAGCTTTCTTT.

This clonotype has a count of ten or more. The V and J genes are TRBV9 and TRBJ1-3; D gene uncertain. The length of the CDR3 is 15 residues. The germline V gene encodes CDR1 SGDLS and CDR2 YYNGEE. V dropped 0 bases and J dropped 0 bases, with 7 bases sitting between them. CDR3 sequence (DNA): TGTGCCAGCAGCGTAGACGGGAGCTCTGGAAACACCATATATTTT. It yields the protein CASSVDGSSGNTIYF.

This clonotype was counted at least ten times. This chain connects TRBV19 to TRBJ1-6, with D tentatively TRBD1 (5 bases). Per germline, CDR1 LNHDA and CDR2 SQIVND (reference sequence). Trimming left V 2 bases short and J 13 bases short, with 9 bases between. This CDR3 has 12 amino acids. The CDR3 loop reads CASSIREGPLHF. Here the CDR3 DNA reads TGTGCCAGTAGTATACGGGAGGGGCCCCTCCACTTT.

This clonotype was recorded a few times. This sequence joins TRBV5-1 and TRBJ1-1; the D gene is possibly TRBD1 (6 bases). Per the germline V gene, CDR1 is SGHRS and CDR2 is YFSETQ. Trimming took 0 bases from V and 8 from J, leaving 17 bases between them. This CDR3 region has 15 residues. The CDR3 loop reads CASSLAAGGEAEAFF. The CDR3 DNA reads TGCGCCAGCAGCTTGGCTGCGGGGGGCGAGGCCGAAGCTTTCTTT.

This clonotype was counted many times. The chain links TRBV28 to TRBJ2-3; 14 nucleotides line up with TRBD2. The ends lost 5 bases at V and 6 bases at J; junction bases unmatched: 10. Germline V gives CDR1 MDHEN, CDR2 SYDVKM. The CDR3 extends over 17 amino acids. This CDR3 reads CASSSGLAGGFKDTQYF. The CDR3, as DNA: TGTGCCAGCAGTAGCGGACTAGCGGGGGGTTTCAAGGATACGCAGTATTTT.

This rearrangement joins TRBV2 to TRBJ2-5; 7 nucleotides align to TRBD2. The trim removed 5 bases at V and 2 bases at J, leaving 5 bases unmatched. CDR1 SNHLY and CDR2 FYNNEI come from the germline V gene. The CDR3 has 14 amino acids. CDR3 DNA: TGTGCCAGCAGTACGACTAGCTTACAAGAGACCCAGTACTTC. Translated, it gives CASSTTSLQETQYF.

There are many counts of this clonotype. This chain uses TRBV5-1 with TRBJ2-1, with 14 bases identical to TRBD2. Germline V gene lookup returns CDR1 SGHRS and CDR2 YFSETQ. The ends lost 4 bases at V and 9 bases at J; junction bases unmatched: 6. This CDR3 spans 15 amino acids. The CDR3 spells CASSTGLAGGGEQFF. CDR3 sequence (DNA): TGCGCCAGCAGCACTGGACTAGCGGGGGGTGGTGAGCAGTTCTTC.

This clonotype was found many times. This rearrangement joins TRBV20-1 to TRBJ1-2; possible D gene TRBD1, 6 bases. Trimming removed 2 bases from V and 4 bases from J, with 8 bases in between. The germline CDR1 and CDR2 sequences are DFQATT and SNEGSKA (reference sequence). This CDR3 has 12 residues. The CDR3 region is CSARTRGYGYTF. DNA for the CDR3: TGCAGTGCTAGAACCAGGGGCTATGGCTACACCTTC.

This chain links TRBV19 with TRBJ2-7; 7 bases are a match to TRBD2. CDR1 is LNHDA, CDR2 SQIVND, per germline (reference sequence). The CDR3 is 13 amino acids. V was pared by 5 bases and J by 4 bases, with 5 bases of the junction left unmatched. In DNA, the CDR3 is TGTGCCAGTAGTCCAGGACTAGATTACGAGCAGTACTTC. This encodes CASSPGLDYEQYF.

The chain links TRBV20-1 to TRBJ2-7; D possibly corresponds to TRBD1 (5 bases). The germline V gene encodes CDR1 DFQATT and CDR2 SNEGSKA (reference sequence). There are 13 residues in the CDR3. With 0 bases removed from V and 2 bases from J, the gap between germline ends came to 8 bases. The CDR3 nucleotides read TGCAGTGCTAGAGATAACAGGCCCTACGAGCAGTACGTC. It encodes CSARDNRPYEQYV.

This clonotype was recorded many times. The genes are TRBV5-1 and TRBJ2-5; the D gene is possibly TRBD2 (6 bases). The CDR3 contains 15 residues. Trimming pared 0 bases from V and 4 bases from J, leaving 13 bases between. In germline, CDR1 is SGHRS, CDR2 YFSETQ. DNA of the CDR3: TGCGCCAGCAGCTTGGGAAGCGGGCCTAGAGAGACCCAGTACTTC. It is translated as CASSLGSGPRETQYF.

This clonotype was detected many times. This rearrangement joins TRBV11-2 to TRBJ2-3, with 7 positions matching TRBD1. Germline CDR1 is SGHAT and CDR2 is FQNNGV. The CDR3 contains 16 residues. With 7 bases clipped from V and 1 base from J, the junction kept 11 bases outside the gene matches. CDR3 in DNA: TGTGCCAGCATTAACTCAAAGGGGGCTGGCACAGATACGCAGTATTTT. Translation gives CASINSKGAGTDTQYF.

This clonotype came up many times. This chain links TRBV5-1 with TRBJ2-3, with 7 bases aligning to TRBD2. V gave up 0 bases and J gave up 2 bases; unmatched junction bases: 9. CDR3 length: 17 residues. CDR1 SGHRS and CDR2 YFSETQ come from the germline V gene. CDR3 protein: CASSLGSGAGTTDTQYF. The CDR3 nucleotides are TGCGCCAGCAGCTTGGGGAGTGGAGCGGGGACCACAGATACGCAGTATTTT.

V and J are TRBV2 and TRBJ1-1, with D hard to call. The CDR3 is 12 residues long. V lost 4 bases and J 5 bases, leaving 8 bases between the germline ends. The germline V gene has CDR1 SNHLY and CDR2 FYNNEI. For the CDR3, the DNA is TGTGCCAGCAGTGGGACTTTTACTGAAGCTTTCTTT. Residues: CASSGTFTEAFF.

Details on this clonotype: This may arise from a read error, as a much more abundant clone is one base away. The chain joins TRBV6-2 or TRBV6-3 to TRBJ2-2; 11 bases are a match to TRBD1. Germline V gene data show CDR1 as MNHEY and CDR2 as SVGEGT. V lost 8 bases and J lost 7; bases outside the gene matches: 6. The CDR3 length is 14 residues. The CDR3 coding sequence is TGTGCCAGCGGACAGGGGGCAAGGAGCGGGGAGCTGTTTTTT. It codes for CASGQGARSGELFF.

This clonotype was seen a handful of times. This chain uses TRBV28 with TRBJ2-3; D tentatively fits TRBD1 or TRBD2 (6 bases each). Germline assignment: CDR1 MDHEN and CDR2 SYDVKM. V was pared by 7 bases and J by 1 base, with 18 bases between. This CDR3 has 16 residues. In DNA, the CDR3 is TGTGCCAGCACCGAAGGGGGGTCGGGCCGCACAGATACGCAGTATTTT. Encoded protein: CASTEGGSGRTDTQYF.

The chain couples TRBV28 to TRBJ1-2, with D uncertain. The CDR3 loop spans 12 amino acids. The V and J ends lost 6 bases and 7 bases respectively, with 12 bases between them. CDR1 MDHEN and CDR2 SYDVKM come from the germline V gene. CDR3 loop: CASSSVGSGYTF. CDR3 coding DNA: TGTGCCAGCAGCTCCGTAGGGAGTGGCTACACCTTC.

This clonotype was counted only a few times. The chain employs TRBV25-1 and TRBJ2-1; 7 nucleotides match TRBD1. Germline V gives CDR1 MGHDK, CDR2 SYGVNS. The V gene end was trimmed by 4 bases and the J gene end by 6 bases; junction bases not matched to a gene: 12. CDR3 size: 16 residues. DNA for the CDR3: TGTGCCAGCAGTGTTACCAAAGGGGGCCCCTCCAATGAGCAGTTCTTC. Encoded protein: CASSVTKGGPSNEQFF.

This clonotype was seen at least ten times. The chain joins TRBV6-6 to TRBJ2-1; 12 nucleotides match TRBD2. The CDR3 totals 13 residues. Germline V gene data show CDR1 as MNHNY and CDR2 as SVGAGI (reference sequence). Trimming cost V 6 bases and J 10 bases; bases outside gene matches: 4. The chain's CDR3 is CASSPGTSGEQFF. The CDR3, as DNA: TGTGCCAGCAGCCCCGGGACTAGCGGGGAGCAGTTCTTC.

In this sample, this clonotype turned up many times. The chain joins TRBV10-3 to TRBJ1-1; D not certain. Germline CDR1 ENHRY, CDR2 SYGVKD. The V end lost 3 bases, the J end lost 0 bases, and 8 bases lay between the germline ends. CDR3 size: 14 residues. The CDR3 region has the DNA TGTGCCATCAGTGATGGCCAGTTGAACACTGAAGCTTTCTTT. It yields the protein CAISDGQLNTEAFF.

This clonotype was seen repeatedly, ten times or more. The chain is built from TRBV7-2 and TRBJ2-1; D may be TRBD1 or TRBD2 (6 bases each). CDR3 length equals 15 residues. CDR1 SGHTA and CDR2 FQGNSA come from the germline V gene. V dropped 3 bases and J dropped 1 base, with 10 bases sitting between them. The DNA for the CDR3 is TGTGCCAGCAGCTTGGGGGCGGGGTCCTACAATGAGCAGTTCTTC. This codes for CASSLGAGSYNEQFF.

The sample holds a few counts of this clonotype. The V gene is TRBV20-1, the J gene TRBJ1-5; D not resolved. Trimming shortened V by 6 bases and J by 1 base, and 10 bases separated the two germline ends. The CDR3 length is 13 residues. CDR1 and CDR2 (germline): DFQATT, SNEGSKA (reference sequence). CDR3 DNA: TGCAGTGCCTCTCTAGGGAGCAATCAGCCCCAGCATTTT. It is translated as CSASLGSNQPQHF.

This clonotype occurred a few times. The chain couples TRBV6-5 to TRBJ2-7, with 8 bases that match TRBD1. Germline CDR1 and CDR2: MNHEY and SVGAGI. The CDR3 is 14 residues long. Germline trimming cut 6 bases from V and 6 bases from J; bases unmatched to any gene: 10. The CDR3 loop reads CASSPMGQVSEQYV. Written as DNA, the CDR3 is TGTGCCAGCAGCCCCATGGGACAGGTCAGCGAGCAGTACGTC.

The chain recombines TRBV10-3 with TRBJ2-3, with TRBD2 matching 8 bases. V shed 7 bases and J 6 bases; nucleotides not matched to a gene: 3. Germline assignment: CDR1 ENHRY and CDR2 SYGVKD. The CDR3 runs to 12 residues. CDR3 loop: CAITGGADTQYF. The CDR3 DNA reads as TGTGCCATCACCGGGGGGGCGGATACGCAGTATTTT.

This clonotype occurred a few times. The chain combines TRBV5-6 with TRBJ1-2; unclear D gene. The length of the CDR3 is 13 residues. Germline V CDR1 and CDR2: SGHDT, YYEEEE. V lost 1 base and J 0 bases, leaving 4 bases between the germline ends. CDR3: CASSLRANYGYTF. CDR3 DNA: TGTGCCAGCAGCTTGAGGGCTAACTATGGCTACACCTTC.